This is a list of T cell receptor beta chains from one sample in a study of blood T cells in healthy people across ages. TCRdb redid the calling of the 5' RACE reads with MiXCR, one entry per CDR3 protein. The sample has some 900,000 distinct CDR3 sequences, 48% seen once. Sequencing was carried out using blood. These receptors were taken from a man aged 25 to 40 in good health. CDR3s include the opening cysteine and the closing phenylalanine or tryptophan. Fields, in order: V gene, J gene, CDR3 protein.

v_call: TRBV27; j_call: TRBJ2-5; cdr3_aa: CASRPGLAGQETQYF
v_call: TRBV20-1; j_call: TRBJ2-1; cdr3_aa: CSARDPRGPANEQFF
v_call: TRBV6-1; j_call: NA; cdr3_aa: CASTRKSGVETQYF
v_call: TRBV28; j_call: TRBJ2-5; cdr3_aa: CASSSPRGGLQETQYF
v_call: TRBV11-2; j_call: TRBJ1-5; cdr3_aa: CASSLGTGFNQPQHF
v_call: TRBV12-3/TRBV12-4; j_call: TRBJ2-7; cdr3_aa: CASTTGQKFSPYEQYF
v_call: TRBV11-3; j_call: TRBJ2-1; cdr3_aa: CASSLEPGLAGYNEQFF
v_call: TRBV6-2/TRBV6-3; j_call: TRBJ1-6; cdr3_aa: CASRSPGTVNSPLHF
v_call: TRBV2; j_call: TRBJ1-5; cdr3_aa: CASGDQGNNQPQHF
v_call: TRBV29-1; j_call: TRBJ1-5; cdr3_aa: CSVETGSNQPQHF
v_call: TRBV6-5; j_call: TRBJ2-1; cdr3_aa: CASSYEAGRQASYNEQFF
v_call: TRBV7-9; j_call: TRBJ2-7; cdr3_aa: CASSRLETGPYEQYF
v_call: TRBV2; j_call: NA; cdr3_aa: CASSDKTSYEQYF
v_call: TRBV9; j_call: TRBJ1-6; cdr3_aa: CASSPGQEGSPLHF
v_call: TRBV20-1; j_call: TRBJ2-3; cdr3_aa: CSAAKGQLYTDTQYF
v_call: TRBV11-3; j_call: TRBJ2-3; cdr3_aa: CASSLTTGSPDTQYF
v_call: TRBV12-3/TRBV12-4; j_call: TRBJ1-4; cdr3_aa: CASSFRTGVEKLFF
v_call: TRBV9; j_call: TRBJ2-1; cdr3_aa: CASSVEGQGPYNEQFF
v_call: TRBV12-3/TRBV12-4; j_call: TRBJ1-4; cdr3_aa: CASTLPGEKLFF
v_call: TRBV3-1; j_call: TRBJ1-2; cdr3_aa: CASSPTTGEGYTF
v_call: TRBV25-1; j_call: TRBJ2-6; cdr3_aa: CASSELGRANVLTF
v_call: TRBV12-3/TRBV12-4; j_call: TRBJ2-1; cdr3_aa: CASRPIALGEQFF
v_call: TRBV15; j_call: TRBJ1-4; cdr3_aa: CATTSGTGDEKLFF
v_call: TRBV29-1; j_call: TRBJ2-7; cdr3_aa: CSVIARGSHEQYF
v_call: TRBV3-1; j_call: TRBJ2-1; cdr3_aa: CASSPRLVGLSYNEQFF
v_call: TRBV6-6; j_call: TRBJ1-2; cdr3_aa: CASSYSAFGYGYTF
v_call: TRBV6-1; j_call: TRBJ2-1; cdr3_aa: CASSEAGSGGRYNEQFF
v_call: TRBV21-1; j_call: TRBJ2-7; cdr3_aa: CASSLAGICEQYF
v_call: TRBV6-1; j_call: TRBJ1-5; cdr3_aa: CASRGLGQGSNQPQHF
v_call: TRBV4-2; j_call: TRBJ2-7; cdr3_aa: CASSQDGPVREQYF
v_call: TRBV29-1; j_call: TRBJ1-2; cdr3_aa: CSALGTNYGYTF
v_call: TRBV6-2/TRBV6-3; j_call: NA; cdr3_aa: CASSYKTEETQYF
v_call: TRBV3-1; j_call: TRBJ2-1; cdr3_aa: CASSQVIAGVSSYNEQFF
v_call: TRBV7-2; j_call: TRBJ2-7; cdr3_aa: CASSLVPLAGGTSYEQYF
v_call: TRBV5-1; j_call: TRBJ2-2; cdr3_aa: CASSLEVAGGYAGELFF
v_call: TRBV9; j_call: TRBJ2-2; cdr3_aa: CASSAGVGELFF
v_call: TRBV6-6; j_call: TRBJ1-1; cdr3_aa: CASSPHSDTEAFF
v_call: TRBV20-1; j_call: TRBJ2-1; cdr3_aa: CSARQGGGLNEQFF
v_call: TRBV10-2; j_call: TRBJ2-1; cdr3_aa: CASSDVRDPFVEQFF
v_call: TRBV12-3/TRBV12-4; j_call: TRBJ1-2; cdr3_aa: CASRRQAGGYTF
v_call: TRBV7-2; j_call: TRBJ2-5; cdr3_aa: CASTPGTHFYKQYF
v_call: TRBV20-1; j_call: TRBJ1-2; cdr3_aa: CSASFGGAINYGYTF
v_call: TRBV12-3/TRBV12-4; j_call: TRBJ1-2; cdr3_aa: CASKLFTSGYTF
v_call: TRBV18; j_call: TRBJ2-3; cdr3_aa: CASSPLDGSTDTQYF
v_call: TRBV6-1; j_call: TRBJ2-3; cdr3_aa: CASIRLAGGPSTDTQYF
v_call: TRBV7-2; j_call: TRBJ2-4; cdr3_aa: CASSQQEAKNIQYF
v_call: TRBV10-3; j_call: TRBJ1-2; cdr3_aa: CAIMVQGYGYTF
v_call: TRBV28; j_call: TRBJ2-7; cdr3_aa: CAYATDPYEQYF
v_call: TRBV5-1; j_call: TRBJ2-5; cdr3_aa: CASSLVTAGVQETQYF
v_call: TRBV20-1; j_call: TRBJ1-4; cdr3_aa: CSALTGGNEKLFF